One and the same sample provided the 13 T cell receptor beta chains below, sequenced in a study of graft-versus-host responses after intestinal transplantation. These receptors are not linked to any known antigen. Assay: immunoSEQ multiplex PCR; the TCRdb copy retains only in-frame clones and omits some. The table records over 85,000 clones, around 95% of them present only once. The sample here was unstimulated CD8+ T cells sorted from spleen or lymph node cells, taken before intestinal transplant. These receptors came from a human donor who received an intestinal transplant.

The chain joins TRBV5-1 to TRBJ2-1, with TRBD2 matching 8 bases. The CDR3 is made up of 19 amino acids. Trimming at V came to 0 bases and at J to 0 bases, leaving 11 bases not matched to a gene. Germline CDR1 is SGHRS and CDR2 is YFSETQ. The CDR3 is CASSLAGAGSGVSYNEQFF. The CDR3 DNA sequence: TGCGCCAGCAGCTTGGCGGGTGCCGGTAGCGGGGTCTCCTACAATGAGCAGTTCTTC.

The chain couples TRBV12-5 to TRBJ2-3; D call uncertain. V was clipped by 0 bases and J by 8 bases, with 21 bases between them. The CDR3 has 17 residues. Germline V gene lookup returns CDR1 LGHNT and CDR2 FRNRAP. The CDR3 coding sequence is TGTGCTAGTGGTTTGGTAATCAGCCCCCCTGAAATGGGTACGCAGTATTTT. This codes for CASGLVISPPEMGTQYF.

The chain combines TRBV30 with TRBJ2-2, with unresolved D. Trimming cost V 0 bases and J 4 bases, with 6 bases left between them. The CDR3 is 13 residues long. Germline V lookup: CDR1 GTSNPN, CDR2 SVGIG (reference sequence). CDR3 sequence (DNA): TGTGCCTGGAGTGTACTGGGCACCGGGGAGCTGTTTTTT. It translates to CAWSVLGTGELFF.

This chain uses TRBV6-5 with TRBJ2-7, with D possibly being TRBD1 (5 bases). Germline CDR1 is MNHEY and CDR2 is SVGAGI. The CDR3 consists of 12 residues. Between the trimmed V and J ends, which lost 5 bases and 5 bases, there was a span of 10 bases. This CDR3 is CASSDGRDEQYF. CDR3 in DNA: TGTGCCAGCAGTGACGGCAGGGACGAGCAGTACTTC.

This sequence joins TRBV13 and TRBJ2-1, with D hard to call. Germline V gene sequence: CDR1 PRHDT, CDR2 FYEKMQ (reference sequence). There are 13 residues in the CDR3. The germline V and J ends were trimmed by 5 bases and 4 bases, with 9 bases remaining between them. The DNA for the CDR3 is TGTGCCAGCAGCAAGGACGAATACAATGAGCAGTTCTTC. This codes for CASSKDEYNEQFF.

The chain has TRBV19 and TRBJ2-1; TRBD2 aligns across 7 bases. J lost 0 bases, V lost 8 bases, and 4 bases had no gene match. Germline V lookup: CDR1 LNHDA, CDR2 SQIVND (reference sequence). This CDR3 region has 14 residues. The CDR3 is CASQAGLSYNEQFF. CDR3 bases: TGTGCCAGTCAAGCGGGACTCTCCTACAATGAGCAGTTCTTC.

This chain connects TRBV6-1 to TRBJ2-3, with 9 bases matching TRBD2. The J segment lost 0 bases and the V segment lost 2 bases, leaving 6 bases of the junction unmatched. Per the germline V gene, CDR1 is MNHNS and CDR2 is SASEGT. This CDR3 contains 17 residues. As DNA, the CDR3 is TGTGCCAGCAGTGAATGGGCTAGCGGGGCTAGCACAGATACGCAGTATTTT. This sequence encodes CASSEWASGASTDTQYF.

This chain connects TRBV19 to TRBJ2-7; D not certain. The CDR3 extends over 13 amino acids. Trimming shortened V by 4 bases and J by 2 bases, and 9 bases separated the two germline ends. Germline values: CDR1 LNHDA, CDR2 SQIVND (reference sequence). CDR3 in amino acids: CASSNPGPYEQYF. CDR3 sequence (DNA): TGTGCCAGTAGTAACCCCGGCCCCTACGAGCAGTACTTC.

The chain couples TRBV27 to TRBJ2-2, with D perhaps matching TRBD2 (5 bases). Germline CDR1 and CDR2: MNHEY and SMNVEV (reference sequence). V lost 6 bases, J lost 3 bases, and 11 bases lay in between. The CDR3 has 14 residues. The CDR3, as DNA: TGTGCCAGCAGCGATAGCGCCTACACCGGGGAGCTGTTTTTT. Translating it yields CASSDSAYTGELFF.

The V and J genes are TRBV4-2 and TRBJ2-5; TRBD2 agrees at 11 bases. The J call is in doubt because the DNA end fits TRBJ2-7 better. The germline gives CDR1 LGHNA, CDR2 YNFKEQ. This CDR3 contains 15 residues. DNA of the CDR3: TGTGCCAGCAGCCAAGAACTAGCGGGAGCCTACGAGCAGTACTTC. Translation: CASSQELAGAYEQYF.

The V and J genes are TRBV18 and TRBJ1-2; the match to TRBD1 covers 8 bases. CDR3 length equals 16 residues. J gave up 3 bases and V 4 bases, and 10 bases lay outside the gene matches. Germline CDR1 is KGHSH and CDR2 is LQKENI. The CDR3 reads CASSLRGTGDDYGYTF. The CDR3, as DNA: TGTGCCAGCTCACTCAGGGGGACAGGTGATGACTATGGCTACACCTTC.

The CDR3 loop reads CASSPYRLAYNQPQHF. Here the CDR3 DNA reads TGTGCCAGTAGTCCGTACAGGTTGGCTTACAATCAGCCCCAGCATTTT. This rearrangement joins TRBV19 to TRBJ1-5; D possibly corresponds to TRBD1 (5 bases). Trimming pared 5 bases from V and 3 bases from J, leaving 17 bases between. CDR1 and CDR2 from the germline V gene are LNHDA and SQIVND (reference sequence). The CDR3 has 16 residues.

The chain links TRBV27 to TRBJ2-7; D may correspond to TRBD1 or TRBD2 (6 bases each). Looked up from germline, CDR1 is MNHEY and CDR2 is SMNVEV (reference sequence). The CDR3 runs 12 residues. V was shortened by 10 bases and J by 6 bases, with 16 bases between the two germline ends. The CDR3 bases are TGTGCCACCCGGTCCGGGGGCCTCGAGCAGTACTTC. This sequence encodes CATRSGGLEQYF.